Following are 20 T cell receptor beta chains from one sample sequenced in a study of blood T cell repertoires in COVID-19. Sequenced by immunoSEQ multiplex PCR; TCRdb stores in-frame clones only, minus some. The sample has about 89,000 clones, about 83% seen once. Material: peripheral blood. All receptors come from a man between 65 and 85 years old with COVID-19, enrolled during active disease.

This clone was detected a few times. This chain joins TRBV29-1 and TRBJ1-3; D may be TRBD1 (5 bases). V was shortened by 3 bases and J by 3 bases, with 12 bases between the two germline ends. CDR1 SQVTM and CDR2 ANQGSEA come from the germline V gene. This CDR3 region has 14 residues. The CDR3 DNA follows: TGCAGCGTTGAGGGGGGGAGTGGTGGAAACACCATATATTTT. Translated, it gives CSVEGGSGGNTIYF. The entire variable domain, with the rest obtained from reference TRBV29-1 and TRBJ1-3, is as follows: SAVISQKPSRDICQRGTSLTIQCQVDSQVTMMFWYRQQPGQSLTLIATANQGSEATYESGFVIDKFPISRPNLTFSTLTVSNMSPEDSSIYLCSVEGGSGGNTIYFGEGSWLTVV.

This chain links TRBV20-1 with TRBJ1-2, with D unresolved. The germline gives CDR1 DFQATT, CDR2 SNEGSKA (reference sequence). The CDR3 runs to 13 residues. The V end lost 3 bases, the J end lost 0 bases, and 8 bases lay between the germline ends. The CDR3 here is CSASRGTNYGYTF. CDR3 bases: TGCAGTGCTAGTAGAGGAACTAACTATGGCTACACCTTC.

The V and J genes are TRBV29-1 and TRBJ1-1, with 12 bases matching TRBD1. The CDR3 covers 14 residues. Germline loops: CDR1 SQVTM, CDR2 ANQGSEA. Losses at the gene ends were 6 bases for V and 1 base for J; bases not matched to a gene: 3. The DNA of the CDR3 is TGCAGCGTAGGGACAGGGGGCCCGAACACTGAAGCTTTCTTT. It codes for CSVGTGGPNTEAFF.

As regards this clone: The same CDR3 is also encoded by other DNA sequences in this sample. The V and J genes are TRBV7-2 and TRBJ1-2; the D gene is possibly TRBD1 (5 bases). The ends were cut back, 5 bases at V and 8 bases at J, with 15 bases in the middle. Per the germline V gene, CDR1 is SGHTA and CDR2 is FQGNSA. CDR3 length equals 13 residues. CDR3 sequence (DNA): TGTGCCAGCAGCATTACCGGGGGGGGAGGCTACACCTTC. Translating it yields CASSITGGGGYTF.

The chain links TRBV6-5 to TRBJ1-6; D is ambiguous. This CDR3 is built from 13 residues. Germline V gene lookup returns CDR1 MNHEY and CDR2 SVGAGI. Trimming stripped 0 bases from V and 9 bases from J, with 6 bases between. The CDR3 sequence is CASSYSQPSPLHF. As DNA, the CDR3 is TGTGCCAGCAGTTACTCACAGCCTTCACCCCTCCACTTT.

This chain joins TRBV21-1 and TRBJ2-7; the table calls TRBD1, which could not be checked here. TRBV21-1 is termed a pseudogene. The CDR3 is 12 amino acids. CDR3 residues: CASLDRTYEQYF. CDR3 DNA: TGTGCCAGCTTGGACAGGACCTACGAGCAGTACTTC.

CDR3 DNA sequence: TGTGCCAGCAGCCAAGAGGGCCAGCTTAACTATGGCTACACCTTC. This translates into CASSQEGQLNYGYTF. J is TRBJ1-2 and V is TRBV4-2; D gene ambiguous. CDR3 length: 15 amino acids. Trimming removed 0 bases at V and 1 base at J, with 9 bases between. The V gene's germline CDR1 is LGHNA and CDR2 YNFKEQ.

The CDR3 DNA follows: TGCGCCAGCAGACCCACAGGGTCAACTAATGAAAAACTGTTTTTT. Translating gives CASRPTGSTNEKLFF. The chain recombines TRBV5-1 with TRBJ1-4; D may be TRBD1 (6 bases). Germline V gene data show CDR1 as SGHRS and CDR2 as YFSETQ. This CDR3 region has 15 residues. V gave up 5 bases and J gave up 0 bases, with 11 bases separating them.

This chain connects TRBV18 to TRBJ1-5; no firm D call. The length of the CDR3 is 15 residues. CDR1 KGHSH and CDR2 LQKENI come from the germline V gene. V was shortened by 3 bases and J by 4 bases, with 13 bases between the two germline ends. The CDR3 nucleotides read TGTGCCAGCTCACCTAACGAGGCAGTTAATCAGCCCCAGCATTTT. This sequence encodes CASSPNEAVNQPQHF.

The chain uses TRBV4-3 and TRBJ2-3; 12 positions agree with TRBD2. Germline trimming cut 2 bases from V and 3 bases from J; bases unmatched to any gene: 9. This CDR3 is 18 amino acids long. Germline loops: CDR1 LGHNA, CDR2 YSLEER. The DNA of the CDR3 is TGCGCCAGCAGCCAACGTCCCCTAGCGGGAGGGGTAACAGATACGCAGTATTTT. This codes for CASSQRPLAGGVTDTQYF.

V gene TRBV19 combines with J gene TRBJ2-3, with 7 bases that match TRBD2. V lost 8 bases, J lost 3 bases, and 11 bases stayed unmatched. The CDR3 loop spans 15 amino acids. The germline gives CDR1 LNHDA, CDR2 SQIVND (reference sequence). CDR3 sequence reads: CASSRRLAETDTQYF. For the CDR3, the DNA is TGTGCCAGTTCTCGCAGGCTAGCGGAGACAGATACGCAGTATTTT. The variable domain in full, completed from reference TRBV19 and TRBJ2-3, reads DGGITQSPKYLFRKEGQNVTLSCEQNLNHDAMYWYRQDPGQGLRLIYYSQIVNDFQKGDIAEGYSVSREKKESFPLTVTSAQKNPTAFYLCASSRRLAETDTQYFGPGTRLTVL.

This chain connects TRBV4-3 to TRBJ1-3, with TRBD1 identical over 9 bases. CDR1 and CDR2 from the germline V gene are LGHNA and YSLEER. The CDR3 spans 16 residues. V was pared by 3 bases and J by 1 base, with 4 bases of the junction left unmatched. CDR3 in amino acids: CASSQGTGSSGNTIYF. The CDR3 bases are TGCGCCAGCAGCCAGGGGACAGGGAGTTCTGGAAACACCATATATTTT.

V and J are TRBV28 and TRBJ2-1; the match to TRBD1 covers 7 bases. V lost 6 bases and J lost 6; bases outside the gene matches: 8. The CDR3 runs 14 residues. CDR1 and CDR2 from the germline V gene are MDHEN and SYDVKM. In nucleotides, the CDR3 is TGTGCCAGCAGCCGTCGGGACAGAATCAATGAGCAGTTCTTC. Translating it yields CASSRRDRINEQFF.

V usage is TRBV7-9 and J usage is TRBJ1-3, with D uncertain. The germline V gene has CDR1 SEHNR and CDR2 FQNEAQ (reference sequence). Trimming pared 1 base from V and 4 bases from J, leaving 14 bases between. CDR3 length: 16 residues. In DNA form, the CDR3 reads TGTGCCAGCAGCTTAGACGTGTTCACGAGAGGAAACACCATATATTTT. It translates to CASSLDVFTRGNTIYF.

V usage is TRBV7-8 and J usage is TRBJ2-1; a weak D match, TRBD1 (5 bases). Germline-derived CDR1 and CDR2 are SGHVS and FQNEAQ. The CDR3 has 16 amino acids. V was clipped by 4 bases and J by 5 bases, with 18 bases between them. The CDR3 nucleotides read TGTGCCAGCAGCTCCGACCAGGGCGCCAGGAACAATGAGCAGTTCTTC. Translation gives CASSSDQGARNNEQFF. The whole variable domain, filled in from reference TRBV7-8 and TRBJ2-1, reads GAGVSQSPRYKVAKRGQDVALRCDPISGHVSLFWYQQALGQGPEFLTYFQNEAQLDKSGLPSDRFFAERPEGSVSTLKIQRTQQEDSAVYLCASSSDQGARNNEQFFGPGTRLTVL.

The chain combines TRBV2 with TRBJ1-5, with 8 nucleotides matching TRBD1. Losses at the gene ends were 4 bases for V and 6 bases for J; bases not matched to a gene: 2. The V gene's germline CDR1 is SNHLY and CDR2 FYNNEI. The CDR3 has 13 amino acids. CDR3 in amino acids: CASSGQGSQPQHF. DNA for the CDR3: TGTGCCAGCAGTGGACAGGGGAGTCAGCCCCAGCATTTT.

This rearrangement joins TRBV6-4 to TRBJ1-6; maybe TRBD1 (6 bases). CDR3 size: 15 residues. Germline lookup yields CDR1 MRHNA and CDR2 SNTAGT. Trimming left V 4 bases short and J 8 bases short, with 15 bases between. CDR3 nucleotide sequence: TGTGCCAGCAGTGTTGCCTCAGGGGCTGATTCACCCCTCCACTTT. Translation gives CASSVASGADSPLHF.

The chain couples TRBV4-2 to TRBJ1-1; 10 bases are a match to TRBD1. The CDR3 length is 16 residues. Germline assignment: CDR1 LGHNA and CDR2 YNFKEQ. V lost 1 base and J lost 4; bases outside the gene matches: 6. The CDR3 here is CASSQAVRTGGTEAFF. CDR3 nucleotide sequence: TGTGCCAGCAGCCAAGCAGTCAGGACAGGGGGCACTGAAGCTTTCTTT.

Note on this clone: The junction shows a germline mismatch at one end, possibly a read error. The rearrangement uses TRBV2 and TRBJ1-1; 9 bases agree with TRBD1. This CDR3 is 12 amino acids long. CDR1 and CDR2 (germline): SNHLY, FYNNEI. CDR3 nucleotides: TGTGCCAGCAGTAGAGGACAGGGGCAAGGGGTCTTT. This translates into CASSRGQGQGVF.

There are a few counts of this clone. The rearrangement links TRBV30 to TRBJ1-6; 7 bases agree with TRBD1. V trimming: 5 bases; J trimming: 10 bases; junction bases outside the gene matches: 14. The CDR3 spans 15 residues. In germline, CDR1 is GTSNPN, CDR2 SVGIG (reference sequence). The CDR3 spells CAWGTFGTELSPLHF. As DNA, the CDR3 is TGTGCCTGGGGGACCTTTGGGACAGAACTATCACCCCTCCACTTT.